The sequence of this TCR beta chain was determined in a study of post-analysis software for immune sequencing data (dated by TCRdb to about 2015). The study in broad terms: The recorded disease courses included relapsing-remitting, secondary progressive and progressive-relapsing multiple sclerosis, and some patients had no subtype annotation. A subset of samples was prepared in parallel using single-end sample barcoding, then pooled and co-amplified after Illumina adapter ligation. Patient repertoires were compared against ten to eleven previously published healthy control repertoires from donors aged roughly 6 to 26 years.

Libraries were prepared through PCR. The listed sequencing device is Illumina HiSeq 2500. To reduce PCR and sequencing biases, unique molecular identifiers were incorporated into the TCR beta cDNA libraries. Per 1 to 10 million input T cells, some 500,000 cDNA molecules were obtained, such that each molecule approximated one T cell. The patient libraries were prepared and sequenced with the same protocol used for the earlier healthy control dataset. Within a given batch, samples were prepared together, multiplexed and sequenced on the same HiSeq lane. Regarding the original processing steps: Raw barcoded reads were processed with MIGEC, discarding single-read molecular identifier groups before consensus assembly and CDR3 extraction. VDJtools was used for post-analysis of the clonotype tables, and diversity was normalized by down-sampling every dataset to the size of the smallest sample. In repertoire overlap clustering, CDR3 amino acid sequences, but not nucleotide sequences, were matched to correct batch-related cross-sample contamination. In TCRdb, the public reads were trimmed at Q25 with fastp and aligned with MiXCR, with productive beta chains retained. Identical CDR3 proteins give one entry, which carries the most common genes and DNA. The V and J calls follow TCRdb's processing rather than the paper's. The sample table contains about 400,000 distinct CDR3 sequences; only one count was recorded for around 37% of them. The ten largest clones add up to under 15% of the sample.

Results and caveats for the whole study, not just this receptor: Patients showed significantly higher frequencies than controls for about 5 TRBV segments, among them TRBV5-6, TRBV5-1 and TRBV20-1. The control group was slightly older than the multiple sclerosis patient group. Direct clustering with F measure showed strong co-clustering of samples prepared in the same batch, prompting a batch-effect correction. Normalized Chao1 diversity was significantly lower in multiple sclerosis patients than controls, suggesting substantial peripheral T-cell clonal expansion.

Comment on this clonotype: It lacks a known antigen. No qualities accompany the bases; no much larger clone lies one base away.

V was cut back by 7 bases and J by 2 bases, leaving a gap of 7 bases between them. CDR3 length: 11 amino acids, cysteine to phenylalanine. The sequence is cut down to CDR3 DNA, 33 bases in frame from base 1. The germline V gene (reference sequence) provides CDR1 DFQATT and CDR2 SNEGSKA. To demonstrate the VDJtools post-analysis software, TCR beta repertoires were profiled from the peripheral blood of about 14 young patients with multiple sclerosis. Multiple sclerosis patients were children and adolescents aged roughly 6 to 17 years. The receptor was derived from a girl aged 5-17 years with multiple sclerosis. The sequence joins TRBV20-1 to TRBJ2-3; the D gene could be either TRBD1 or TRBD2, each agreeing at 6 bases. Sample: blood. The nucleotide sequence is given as TGCAGTGGGGGGGCCACAGATACGCAGTATTTT. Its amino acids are CSGGATDTQYF.